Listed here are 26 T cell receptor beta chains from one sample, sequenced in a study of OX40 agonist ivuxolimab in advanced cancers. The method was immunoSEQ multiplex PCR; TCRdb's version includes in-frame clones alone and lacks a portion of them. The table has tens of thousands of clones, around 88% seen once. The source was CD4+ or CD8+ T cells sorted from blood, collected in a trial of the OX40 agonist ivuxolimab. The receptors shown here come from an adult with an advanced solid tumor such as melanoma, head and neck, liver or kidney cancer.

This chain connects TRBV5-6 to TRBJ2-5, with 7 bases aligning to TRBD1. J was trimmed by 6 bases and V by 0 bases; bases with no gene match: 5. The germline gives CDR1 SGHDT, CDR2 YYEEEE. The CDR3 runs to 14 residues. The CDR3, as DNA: TGTGCCAGCAGCTTGGGGCAGACAGGGAAGACCCAGTACTTC. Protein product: CASSLGQTGKTQYF.

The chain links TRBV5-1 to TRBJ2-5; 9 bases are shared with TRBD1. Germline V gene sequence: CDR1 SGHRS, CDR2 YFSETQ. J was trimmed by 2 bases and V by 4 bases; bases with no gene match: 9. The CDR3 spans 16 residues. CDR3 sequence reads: CASSPTGGGIQETQYF. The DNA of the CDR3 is TGCGCCAGCAGCCCAACAGGGGGCGGCATACAAGAGACCCAGTACTTC.

CDR3 loop: CAWSPYSGGVGETQYF. CDR3 in DNA: TGTGCCTGGAGTCCCTACTCGGGCGGGGTAGGAGAGACCCAGTACTTC. This chain connects TRBV30 to TRBJ2-5, with a tentative D call TRBD2 (6 bases). Germline values: CDR1 GTSNPN, CDR2 SVGIG (reference sequence). This CDR3 spans 16 amino acids. Between the trimmed V and J ends, which lost 2 bases and 4 bases, there was a span of 20 bases.

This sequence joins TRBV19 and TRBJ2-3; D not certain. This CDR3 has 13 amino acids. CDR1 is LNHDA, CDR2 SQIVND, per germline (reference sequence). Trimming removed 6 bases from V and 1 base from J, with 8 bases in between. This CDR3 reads CASSLRRTDTQYF. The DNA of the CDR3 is TGTGCCAGTAGCCTTCGCCGCACAGATACGCAGTATTTT.

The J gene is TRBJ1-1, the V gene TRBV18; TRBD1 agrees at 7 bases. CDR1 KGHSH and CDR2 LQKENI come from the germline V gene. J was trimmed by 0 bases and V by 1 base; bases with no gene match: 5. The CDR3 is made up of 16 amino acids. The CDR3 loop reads CASSPLGQNMNTEAFF. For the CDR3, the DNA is TGTGCCAGCTCACCACTGGGACAGAACATGAACACTGAAGCTTTCTTT.

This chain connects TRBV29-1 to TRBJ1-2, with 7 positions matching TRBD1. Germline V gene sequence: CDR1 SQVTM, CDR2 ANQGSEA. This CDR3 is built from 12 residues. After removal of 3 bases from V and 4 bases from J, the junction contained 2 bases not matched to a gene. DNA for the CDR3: TGCAGCGTTGAGGGGACAGCCTATGGCTACACCTTC. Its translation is CSVEGTAYGYTF.

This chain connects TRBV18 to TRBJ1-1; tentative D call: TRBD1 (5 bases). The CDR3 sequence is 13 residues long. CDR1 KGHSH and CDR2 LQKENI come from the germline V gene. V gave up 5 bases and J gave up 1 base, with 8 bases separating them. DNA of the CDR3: TGTGCCAGCTCAAGGACATCGAACACTGAAGCTTTCTTT. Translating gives CASSRTSNTEAFF.

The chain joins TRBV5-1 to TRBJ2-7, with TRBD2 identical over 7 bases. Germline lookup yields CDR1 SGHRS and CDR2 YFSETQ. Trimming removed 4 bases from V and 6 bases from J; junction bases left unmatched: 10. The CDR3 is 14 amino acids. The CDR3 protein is CASSPGVGEGEQYF. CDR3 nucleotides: TGCGCCAGCAGCCCCGGTGTAGGGGAGGGCGAGCAGTACTTC.

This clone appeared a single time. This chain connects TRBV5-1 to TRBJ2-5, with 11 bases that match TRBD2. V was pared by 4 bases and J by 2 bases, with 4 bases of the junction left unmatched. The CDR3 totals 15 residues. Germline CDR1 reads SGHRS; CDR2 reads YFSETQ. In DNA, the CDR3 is TGCGCCAGCAGCATTTTAGCGGGGGGGCAAGAGACCCAGTACTTC. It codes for CASSILAGGQETQYF.

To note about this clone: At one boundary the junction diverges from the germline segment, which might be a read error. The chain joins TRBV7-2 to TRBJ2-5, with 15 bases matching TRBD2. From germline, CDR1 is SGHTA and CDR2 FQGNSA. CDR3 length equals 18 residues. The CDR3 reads CASSLPYGLAGGRETQHF. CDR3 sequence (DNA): TGTGCCAGCAGCCTACCTTATGGACTAGCGGGGGGGCGAGAGACCCAGCACTTC.

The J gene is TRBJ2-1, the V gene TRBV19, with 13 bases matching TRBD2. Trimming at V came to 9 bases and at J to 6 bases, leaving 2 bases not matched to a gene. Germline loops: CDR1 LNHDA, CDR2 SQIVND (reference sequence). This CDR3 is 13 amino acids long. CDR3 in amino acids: CASGLAGANEQFF. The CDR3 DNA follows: TGTGCCAGCGGACTAGCGGGGGCCAATGAGCAGTTCTTC.

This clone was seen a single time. CDR3 sequence: CASSIQGTNYGYTF. In nucleotides, the CDR3 is TGTGCCAGCAGCATACAGGGAACTAACTATGGCTACACCTTC. V is TRBV13 and J is TRBJ1-2, with D possibly matching TRBD1 (6 bases). The length of the CDR3 is 14 residues. CDR1 is PRHDT and CDR2 is FYEKMQ in the germline V gene (reference sequence). V lost 5 bases to trimming and J lost 0 bases, with 10 bases between them.

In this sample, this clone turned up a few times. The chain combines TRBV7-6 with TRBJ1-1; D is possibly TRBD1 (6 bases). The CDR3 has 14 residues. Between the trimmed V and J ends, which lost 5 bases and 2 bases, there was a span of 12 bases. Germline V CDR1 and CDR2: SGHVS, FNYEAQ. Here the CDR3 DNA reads TGTGCCAGCAGCCTACAGGGCGCCAACACTGAAGCTTTCTTT. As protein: CASSLQGANTEAFF.

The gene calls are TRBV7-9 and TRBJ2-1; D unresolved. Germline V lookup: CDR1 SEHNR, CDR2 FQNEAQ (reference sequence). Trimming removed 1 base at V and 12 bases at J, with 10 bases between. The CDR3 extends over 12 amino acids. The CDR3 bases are TGTGCCAGCAGCTTAGGGGCATCAAGGCAGTTCTTC. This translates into CASSLGASRQFF. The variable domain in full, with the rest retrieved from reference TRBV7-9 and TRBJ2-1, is DTGVSQNPRHKITKRGQNVTFRCDPISEHNRLYWYRQTLGQGPEFLTYFQNEAQLEKSRLLSDRFSAERPKGSFSTLEIQRTEQGDSAMYLCASSLGASRQFFGPGTRLTVL.

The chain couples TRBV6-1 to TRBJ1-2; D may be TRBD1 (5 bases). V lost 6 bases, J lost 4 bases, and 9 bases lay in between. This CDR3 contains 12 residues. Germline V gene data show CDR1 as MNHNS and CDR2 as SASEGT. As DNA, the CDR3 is TGTGCCAGCAGCGCAGACAGCTATGGCTACACCTTC. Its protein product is CASSADSYGYTF.

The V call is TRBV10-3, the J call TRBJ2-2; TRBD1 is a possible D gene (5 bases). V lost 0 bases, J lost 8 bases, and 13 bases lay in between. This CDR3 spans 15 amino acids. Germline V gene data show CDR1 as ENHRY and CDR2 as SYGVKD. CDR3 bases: TGTGCCATCAGTGAGTCTACGTACAGGCCAGGGGAGCTGTTTTTT. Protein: CAISESTYRPGELFF.

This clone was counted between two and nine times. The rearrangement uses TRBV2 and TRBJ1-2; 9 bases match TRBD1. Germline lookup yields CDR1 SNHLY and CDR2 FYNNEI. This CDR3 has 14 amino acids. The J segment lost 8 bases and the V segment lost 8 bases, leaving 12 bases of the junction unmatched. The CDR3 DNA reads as TGTGCCAGCGTCGCTACAGGGGGCGTTATCGGCTACACCTTC. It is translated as CASVATGGVIGYTF.

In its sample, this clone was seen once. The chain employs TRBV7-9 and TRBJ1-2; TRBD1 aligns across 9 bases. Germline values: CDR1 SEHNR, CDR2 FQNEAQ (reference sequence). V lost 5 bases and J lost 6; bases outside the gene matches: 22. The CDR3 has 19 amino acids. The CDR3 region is CASSPSNRGLVSDQHGYTF. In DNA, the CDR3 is TGTGCCAGCAGCCCAAGTAACAGGGGGCTAGTTTCCGACCAACATGGCTACACCTTC.

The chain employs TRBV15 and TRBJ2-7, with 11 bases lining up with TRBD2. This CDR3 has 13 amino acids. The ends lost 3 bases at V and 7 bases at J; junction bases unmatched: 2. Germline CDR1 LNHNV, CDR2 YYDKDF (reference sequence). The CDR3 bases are TGTGCCACCAGCAGCCTAGCGGGAGGTGAGCAGTACTTC. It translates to CATSSLAGGEQYF.

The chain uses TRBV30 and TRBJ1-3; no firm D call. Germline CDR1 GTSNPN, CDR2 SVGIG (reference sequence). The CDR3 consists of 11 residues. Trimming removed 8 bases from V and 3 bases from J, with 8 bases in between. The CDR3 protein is CAMDGGNTIYF. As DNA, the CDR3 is TGTGCCATGGACGGTGGAAACACCATATATTTT.

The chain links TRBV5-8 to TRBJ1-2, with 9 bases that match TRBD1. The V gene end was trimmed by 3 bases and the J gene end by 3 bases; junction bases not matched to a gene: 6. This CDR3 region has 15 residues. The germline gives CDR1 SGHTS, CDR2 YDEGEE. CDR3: CASSSVWDRDYGYTF. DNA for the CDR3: TGTGCCAGCAGCTCCGTATGGGACAGGGACTATGGCTACACCTTC.

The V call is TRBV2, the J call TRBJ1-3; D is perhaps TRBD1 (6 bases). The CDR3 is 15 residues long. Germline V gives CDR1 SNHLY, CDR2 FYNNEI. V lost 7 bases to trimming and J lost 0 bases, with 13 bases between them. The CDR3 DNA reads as TGTGCCAGCACCATAGACAGGTACTCTGGAAACACCATATATTTT. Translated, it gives CASTIDRYSGNTIYF.

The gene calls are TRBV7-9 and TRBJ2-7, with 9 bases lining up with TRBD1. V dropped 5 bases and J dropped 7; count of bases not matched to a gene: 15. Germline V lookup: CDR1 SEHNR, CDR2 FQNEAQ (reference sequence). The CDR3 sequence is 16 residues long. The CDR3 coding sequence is TGTGCCAGCAGCGACGGGCGGGACAGGGTACCAAAGGAGCAGTACTTC. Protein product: CASSDGRDRVPKEQYF.

The CDR3 bases are TGTGCCAGCAGCCGAGGGGAGACCCAGTACTTC. It yields the protein CASSRGETQYF. The chain has TRBV5-6 and TRBJ2-5; D perhaps matches TRBD2 (5 bases). The CDR3 is made up of 11 amino acids. V lost 4 bases and J 5 bases, leaving 6 bases between the germline ends. The germline gives CDR1 SGHDT, CDR2 YYEEEE.

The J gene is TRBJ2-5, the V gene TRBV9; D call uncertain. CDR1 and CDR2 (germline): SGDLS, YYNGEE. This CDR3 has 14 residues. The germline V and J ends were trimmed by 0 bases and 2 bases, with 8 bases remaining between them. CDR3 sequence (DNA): TGTGCCAGCAGCGTAGATCACAGACAAGAGACCCAGTACTTC. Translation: CASSVDHRQETQYF. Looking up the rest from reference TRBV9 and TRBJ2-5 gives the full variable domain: DSGVTQTPKHLITATGQRVTLRCSPRSGDLSVYWYQQSLDQGLQFLIQYYNGEERAKGNILERFSAQQFPDLHSELNLSSLELGDSALYFCASSVDHRQETQYFGPGTRLLVL.

The CDR3 is CASCRINYGYTF. Here the CDR3 DNA reads TGTGCCAGCTGCCGGATTAACTATGGCTACACCTTC. The V gene is TRBV5-6, the J gene TRBJ1-2; no firm D call. The CDR3 has 12 residues. The ends were cut back, 7 bases at V and 1 base at J, with 8 bases in the middle. Per the germline V gene, CDR1 is SGHDT and CDR2 is YYEEEE.